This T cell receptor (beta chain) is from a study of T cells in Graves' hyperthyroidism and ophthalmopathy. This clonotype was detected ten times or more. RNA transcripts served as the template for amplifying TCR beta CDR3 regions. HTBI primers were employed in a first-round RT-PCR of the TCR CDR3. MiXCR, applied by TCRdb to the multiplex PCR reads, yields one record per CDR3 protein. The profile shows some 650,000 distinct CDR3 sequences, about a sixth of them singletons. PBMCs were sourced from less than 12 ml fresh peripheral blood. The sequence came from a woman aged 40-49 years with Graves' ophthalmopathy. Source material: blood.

The CDR3 nucleotides are TGTGCTAGTGCCCTGACAGGGGATGGGGAGACCCAGTACTTC. Residues: CASALTGDGETQYF. The chain recombines TRBV12-5 with TRBJ2-5, with TRBD1 identical over 8 bases. Germline V gene lookup returns CDR1 LGHNT and CDR2 FRNRAP. V lost 7 bases and J lost 5; bases outside the gene matches: 9. The CDR3 extends over 14 amino acids.